Listed below are T cell receptor beta chains from one sample, sequenced in a study of T cells in localized non-small cell lung cancer. Sequenced by immunoSEQ multiplex PCR; TCRdb stores in-frame clones only, minus some. The repertoire holds around 30,000 clones, with 78% as singletons. The starting material was peripheral blood, obtained before any cancer treatment. Receptors were obtained from a male donor older than 55 with stage II squamous cell lung carcinoma. Both conserved end residues are part of each CDR3. The order of the fields is D gene, J gene, clone size, V gene, CDR3 DNA, CDR3 protein. The D gene is left open where the match is weak. The size of a clone is reported for some rows only, either as once, few or many, or as a class for expanded clones.

d_gene: TRBD2; j_gene: TRBJ2-5; abundance: NA; v_gene: TRBV2; CDR3nt: TGTGCCAGCAGGACTAGCGGAGGAGAGACCCAGTACTTC; CDR3aa: CASRTSGGETQYF
d_gene: TRBD2; j_gene: TRBJ2-1; abundance: once; v_gene: TRBV4-1; CDR3nt: TGCGCCAGCAGCCCCCAGCGTCTAGCGGGGAACAATGAGCAGTTCTTC; CDR3aa: CASSPQRLAGNNEQFF
d_gene: NA; j_gene: TRBJ1-1; abundance: NA; v_gene: TRBV6-5; CDR3nt: TGTGCCAGTTCCCCCGGCAGGACCACTGAAGCTTTCTTT; CDR3aa: CASSPGRTTEAFF
d_gene: NA; j_gene: TRBJ1-2; abundance: NA; v_gene: TRBV19; CDR3nt: TGTGCCAGTAGTCAAACGGGGGGCGATTATGGCTACACCTTC; CDR3aa: CASSQTGGDYGYTF
d_gene: NA; j_gene: TRBJ2-5; abundance: NA; v_gene: TRBV5-1; CDR3nt: TGCGCCAGCAGTTTAGGGATGGAGACCCAGTACTTC; CDR3aa: CASSLGMETQYF
d_gene: NA; j_gene: TRBJ1-4; abundance: NA; v_gene: TRBV29-1; CDR3nt: TGCAGCGTCCTCCCGGGGCCAACTAATGAAAAACTGTTTTTT; CDR3aa: CSVLPGPTNEKLFF
d_gene: TRBD2; j_gene: TRBJ2-1; abundance: NA; v_gene: TRBV6-1; CDR3nt: TGTGCCAGCAGCTCGGGACTAGCGGGAGTTGAGCAGTTCTTC; CDR3aa: CASSSGLAGVEQFF
d_gene: TRBD2; j_gene: TRBJ2-3; abundance: NA; v_gene: TRBV5-4; CDR3nt: TGTGCCAGCAGCTGGGGGGCGGGAGGGCCCACAGATACGCAGTATTTT; CDR3aa: CASSWGAGGPTDTQYF
d_gene: TRBD1; j_gene: TRBJ1-5; abundance: NA; v_gene: TRBV6-6; CDR3nt: TGTGCCAGCAGTCTTCCGGGACAGGGTTATCGGCCCCAGCATTTT; CDR3aa: CASSLPGQGYRPQHF
d_gene: NA; j_gene: TRBJ1-3; abundance: NA; v_gene: TRBV6-6; CDR3nt: TGTGCCAGCAGTGGGACGGGGCTAGCCTCTGGAAACACCATATATTTT; CDR3aa: CASSGTGLASGNTIYF
d_gene: NA; j_gene: TRBJ1-1; abundance: NA; v_gene: TRBV5-1; CDR3nt: TGCGCCAGCAGCTTCCAACAGGGTGGGACTGAAGCTTTCTTT; CDR3aa: CASSFQQGGTEAFF
d_gene: TRBD1; j_gene: TRBJ1-5; abundance: NA; v_gene: TRBV27; CDR3nt: TGTGCCAGCAGTTCGTTGAGGGGGCCAAATCAGCCCCAGCATTTT; CDR3aa: CASSSLRGPNQPQHF
d_gene: NA; j_gene: TRBJ2-7; abundance: NA; v_gene: TRBV5-4; CDR3nt: TGTGCCAGCAGCCCCACAGGGATCTCCTACGAGCAGTACTTC; CDR3aa: CASSPTGISYEQYF
d_gene: NA; j_gene: TRBJ2-2; abundance: once; v_gene: TRBV18; CDR3nt: TGTGCCAGCTCTCCCCGGGCCGGGGAGCTGTTTTTT; CDR3aa: CASSPRAGELFF
d_gene: NA; j_gene: TRBJ2-2; abundance: NA; v_gene: TRBV30; CDR3nt: TGTGCCTGGAGTGTGGTAGCGAACACCGGGGAGCTGTTTTTT; CDR3aa: CAWSVVANTGELFF
d_gene: TRBD1; j_gene: TRBJ1-1; abundance: NA; v_gene: TRBV20-1; CDR3nt: TGCAGTGCTAAAGGGGGCGGTGAAGCTTTCTTT; CDR3aa: CSAKGGGEAFF
d_gene: TRBD1; j_gene: TRBJ1-2; abundance: once; v_gene: TRBV6-1; CDR3nt: TGTGCCAGCAGTGGCGGACAGGGAGGGCCCTATGGCTACACCTTC; CDR3aa: CASSGGQGGPYGYTF
d_gene: TRBD1; j_gene: TRBJ1-1; abundance: NA; v_gene: TRBV11-3; CDR3nt: TGTGCCAGCAGCCGGGACAGGGAAGGGACTGAAGCTTTCTTT; CDR3aa: CASSRDREGTEAFF
d_gene: NA; j_gene: TRBJ1-2; abundance: NA; v_gene: TRBV18; CDR3nt: TGTGCCAGCTCCCTAACAGGGTCCTATGGCTACACCTTC; CDR3aa: CASSLTGSYGYTF
d_gene: TRBD2; j_gene: TRBJ2-7; abundance: NA; v_gene: TRBV7-6; CDR3nt: TGTGCCAGCAGCCCAAGCGGGGGGGCCTCCGAGCAGTACTTC; CDR3aa: CASSPSGGASEQYF
d_gene: NA; j_gene: TRBJ1-1; abundance: NA; v_gene: TRBV5-4; CDR3nt: TGTGCCAGCAGCTCGGCTGGGGGGAACACTGAAGCTTTCTTT; CDR3aa: CASSSAGGNTEAFF
d_gene: NA; j_gene: TRBJ1-5; abundance: NA; v_gene: TRBV4-1; CDR3nt: TGCGCCAGCAGCCAAGATAGGCGAGGGGATCAGCCCCAGCATTTT; CDR3aa: CASSQDRRGDQPQHF
d_gene: TRBD1; j_gene: TRBJ1-1; abundance: once; v_gene: TRBV19; CDR3nt: TGTGCCAGCGGAGGGCAGGGGGCTGCCTGGAACACTGAAGCTTTCTTT; CDR3aa: CASGGQGAAWNTEAFF
d_gene: NA; j_gene: TRBJ1-5; abundance: NA; v_gene: TRBV7-6; CDR3nt: TGTGCCAGCAGCCTACTGGAGGCAGGGGTTGCAAATCAGCCCCAGCATTTT; CDR3aa: CASSLLEAGVANQPQHF
d_gene: TRBD1; j_gene: TRBJ1-2; abundance: NA; v_gene: TRBV27; CDR3nt: TGTGCCAGCAGTCCCGGGGACAGGGGGCCTGGCTACACCTTC; CDR3aa: CASSPGDRGPGYTF
d_gene: TRBD2; j_gene: TRBJ2-3; abundance: few; v_gene: TRBV7-6; CDR3nt: TGTGCCAGCAGCTCCGGGACTAGCGGTGGGGATACGCAGTATTTT; CDR3aa: CASSSGTSGGDTQYF
d_gene: NA; j_gene: TRBJ2-1; abundance: NA; v_gene: TRBV7-8; CDR3nt: TGTGCCAGCAGCTTAGAGGCAAGCTCCTACAATGAGCAGTTCTTC; CDR3aa: CASSLEASSYNEQFF
d_gene: TRBD2; j_gene: TRBJ2-3; abundance: NA; v_gene: TRBV30; CDR3nt: TGTGCCTGGAGTGTCGCTAGCGGGAGGGCCAGAGATACGCAGTATTTT; CDR3aa: CAWSVASGRARDTQYF
d_gene: NA; j_gene: TRBJ2-1; abundance: NA; v_gene: TRBV19; CDR3nt: TGTGCCAGTAGTATGATGGGCGGCGGGGCAAGGATCAATGAGCAGTTCTTC; CDR3aa: CASSMMGGGARINEQFF
d_gene: TRBD1; j_gene: TRBJ2-1; abundance: NA; v_gene: TRBV11-3; CDR3nt: TGTGCCAGCAGCCCTCAAACCGGGACAGGGGGCCGAGATGAGCAGTTCTTC; CDR3aa: CASSPQTGTGGRDEQFF
d_gene: NA; j_gene: TRBJ2-1; abundance: NA; v_gene: TRBV7-9; CDR3nt: TGTGCCAGCAGCTACATTGGTGTGATCTACAATGAGCAGTTCTTC; CDR3aa: CASSYIGVIYNEQFF
d_gene: NA; j_gene: TRBJ1-1; abundance: NA; v_gene: TRBV11-2; CDR3nt: TGTGCCAGCAGCTTCGGTGGTGGGTTCACTGAAGCTTTCTTT; CDR3aa: CASSFGGGFTEAFF
d_gene: NA; j_gene: TRBJ1-1; abundance: NA; v_gene: TRBV5-4; CDR3nt: TGTGCCAGCAGCTCCGGGGAGAAGAAGAACACTGAAGCTTTCTTT; CDR3aa: CASSSGEKKNTEAFF
d_gene: NA; j_gene: TRBJ1-6; abundance: NA; v_gene: TRBV7-8; CDR3nt: TGTGCCAGCAGCTTAGGGAGATTCCGAAATTCACCCCTCCACTTT; CDR3aa: CASSLGRFRNSPLHF
d_gene: NA; j_gene: TRBJ2-5; abundance: once; v_gene: TRBV7-9; CDR3nt: TGTGCCAGCAGCTTCCGGGGTAACGAAGAGACCCAGTACTTC; CDR3aa: CASSFRGNEETQYF
d_gene: TRBD2; j_gene: TRBJ2-6; abundance: few; v_gene: TRBV4-2; CDR3nt: TGTGCCAGCAGCCTCAAGACTAGCGGGAGTACTGGGGCCAACGTCCTGACTTTC; CDR3aa: CASSLKTSGSTGANVLTF
d_gene: TRBD2; j_gene: TRBJ2-3; abundance: NA; v_gene: TRBV19; CDR3nt: TGTGCCAGTAGTGTCCCCCACCCGGGACTAGCGAGCACAGATACGCAGTATTTT; CDR3aa: CASSVPHPGLASTDTQYF
d_gene: NA; j_gene: TRBJ2-1; abundance: few; v_gene: TRBV7-9; CDR3nt: TGTGCCAGCAGCTTAGCTGGGATGGGGGACTCTTACAATGAGCAGTTCTTC; CDR3aa: CASSLAGMGDSYNEQFF
d_gene: TRBD2; j_gene: TRBJ2-7; abundance: NA; v_gene: TRBV6-1; CDR3nt: TGTGCCAGCGGTGCGGGACTAGCGGGAGGAGTTAGCTCCTACGAGCAGTACTTC; CDR3aa: CASGAGLAGGVSSYEQYF
d_gene: TRBD1; j_gene: TRBJ1-2; abundance: NA; v_gene: TRBV6-6; CDR3nt: TGTGCCAGCAGTTATAAGACAGGGGATGGGCATGGCTACACCTTC; CDR3aa: CASSYKTGDGHGYTF
d_gene: NA; j_gene: TRBJ1-2; abundance: NA; v_gene: TRBV15; CDR3nt: TGTGCCACCAGCCAAGAGCCCACGGACCAGGGAAGCTACACCTTC; CDR3aa: CATSQEPTDQGSYTF
d_gene: NA; j_gene: TRBJ2-7; abundance: NA; v_gene: TRBV27; CDR3nt: TGTGCCAGCAGTTTAGGTCCCGCTTACGAGCAGTACTTC; CDR3aa: CASSLGPAYEQYF
d_gene: NA; j_gene: TRBJ1-5; abundance: NA; v_gene: TRBV19; CDR3nt: TGTGCCAGTAGTGCCTCGAGGCAGCCCCAGCATTTT; CDR3aa: CASSASRQPQHF
d_gene: TRBD1; j_gene: TRBJ1-1; abundance: NA; v_gene: TRBV18; CDR3nt: TGTGCCAGCTCCCGGACCGGGACAGGGCCCCTGAACACTGAAGCTTTCTTT; CDR3aa: CASSRTGTGPLNTEAFF
d_gene: TRBD1; j_gene: TRBJ1-2; abundance: few; v_gene: TRBV29-1; CDR3nt: TGCAGCGTTTGGGGTGGGCAGGGGGTTGGCTACACCTTC; CDR3aa: CSVWGGQGVGYTF
d_gene: NA; j_gene: TRBJ2-7; abundance: NA; v_gene: TRBV6-1; CDR3nt: TGTGCCAGCAGTTCGGGGCACGGGACACCCTACGAGCAGTACTTC; CDR3aa: CASSSGHGTPYEQYF
d_gene: NA; j_gene: TRBJ2-1; abundance: NA; v_gene: TRBV10-1; CDR3nt: TGCGCCAGCAGTGAGTCGCCAGTATCCAATGAGCAGTTCTTC; CDR3aa: CASSESPVSNEQFF
d_gene: NA; j_gene: TRBJ1-5; abundance: NA; v_gene: TRBV18; CDR3nt: TGTGCCAGCTCACCGATAGGGGATAGCAATCAGCCCCAGCATTTT; CDR3aa: CASSPIGDSNQPQHF
d_gene: NA; j_gene: TRBJ1-1; abundance: NA; v_gene: TRBV7-9; CDR3nt: TGTGCCAGCAGCTTAGACCCACGGCCGAACACTGAAGCTTTCTTT; CDR3aa: CASSLDPRPNTEAFF